This T cell receptor beta chain was identified in a study of T cells in Graves' hyperthyroidism and ophthalmopathy. The study's findings and limits: Blood also showed most of the thyroid clonotypes that were expanded above 0.001.

Patients were excluded because of uncontrolled infection, other autoimmune disease, pregnancy or lactation. For the diagnoses, clinical symptoms, serum thyroxine and TRAb, thyroid ultrasound and orbital computed tomography were used. The source material, RNA transcripts, was used to amplify TCR beta CDR3 regions. The TCR CDR3 first-round RT-PCR relied on the HTBI primer set. TCRdb itself ran the multiplex PCR reads through MiXCR, one entry per CDR3 protein. Of hundreds of thousands of distinct CDR3 sequences in the sample, roughly 45% were seen once. This clonotype appeared many times. Its antigen is not identified. Per the germline V gene, CDR1 is KGHDR and CDR2 is SFDVKD. The junction had 1 base not matched to a gene; V was cut back by 3 bases and J by 1 base. The CDR3 covers 14 residues.

The chain links TRBV24-1 to TRBJ1-2, with 7 bases fitting TRBD1. This receptor was taken from an adult man with Graves' disease, either hyperthyroidism or ophthalmopathy (not recorded which). The specimen sequenced was peripheral blood or thyroid tissue (not recorded which). For the CDR3, the DNA is TGTGCCACCAGTGATGACAGGGTTAACTATGGCTACACCTTC. It specifies CATSDDRVNYGYTF.